The 19 T cell receptor beta chains given below trace back to one sample, sequenced in a study of naive CD8 T cells in extremely preterm neonates. This table comes from immunoSEQ multiplex PCR, and its TCRdb copy is limited to in-frame clones, with some not included. Found here are more than 5,000 clones, approximately 98% of them singletons; the top ten hold 0.4%. Elective cesarean births at roughly 35-43 weeks, without labor or membrane rupture, supplied the cord blood. Source material: naive CD8+ T cells from cord blood. Source of these receptors: a newborn in good health.

The V gene is TRBV29-1, the J gene TRBJ1-1; 7 bases are a match to TRBD1. Germline V gene sequence: CDR1 SQVTM, CDR2 ANQGSEA. V lost 5 bases to trimming and J lost 0 bases; unmatched junction nucleotides: 12. CDR3 length: 16 residues. CDR3 coding DNA: TGCAGCGTTTATAGACAGGGTGAAGGACTGAACACTGAAGCTTTCTTT. Amino acid sequence: CSVYRQGEGLNTEAFF.

The chain joins TRBV10-3 to TRBJ1-2; TRBD1 might be the D (5 bases). Germline CDR1 reads ENHRY; CDR2 reads SYGVKD. The germline V and J ends were trimmed by 3 bases and 8 bases, with 10 bases remaining between them. CDR3 size: 12 residues. CDR3 region: CAISDATGGYTF. Here the CDR3 DNA reads TGTGCCATCAGTGACGCTACAGGAGGCTACACCTTC.

The chain recombines TRBV13 with TRBJ2-7, with D uncertain. The length of the CDR3 is 12 residues. V lost 2 bases to trimming and J lost 5 bases, with 7 bases between them. Germline V gives CDR1 PRHDT, CDR2 FYEKMQ (reference sequence). This CDR3 is CASSLIYDEQYF. The CDR3 DNA follows: TGTGCCAGCAGCTTAATCTACGACGAGCAGTACTTC.

The CDR3 sequence is CASSIGLAGYYEQYF. The CDR3 coding sequence is TGTGCCAGTAGTATAGGGCTAGCGGGATACTACGAGCAGTACTTC. The V gene is TRBV19, the J gene TRBJ2-5; TRBD2 matches 9 bases. The J call may be wrong; the DNA end is better matched by TRBJ2-7. CDR3 length equals 15 residues. CDR1 and CDR2 (germline): LNHDA, SQIVND (reference sequence).

This clone was detected once. V gene TRBV5-6 combines with J gene TRBJ2-1, with 13 bases aligning to TRBD2. Germline CDR1 is SGHDT and CDR2 is YYEEEE. CDR3 length equals 16 residues. With 1 base clipped from V and 7 bases from J, the junction kept 5 bases outside the gene matches. CDR3 amino acids: CASSLPLAGGRNEQFF. Here the CDR3 DNA reads TGTGCCAGCAGCTTGCCACTAGCGGGGGGGAGGAATGAGCAGTTCTTC.

The J gene is TRBJ1-2, the V gene TRBV5-6; 8 nucleotides agree with TRBD1. Germline trimming cut 0 bases from V and 5 bases from J; bases unmatched to any gene: 3. The CDR3 runs 14 residues. The germline V gene has CDR1 SGHDT and CDR2 YYEEEE. The CDR3 protein is CASSLGRGHYGYTF. CDR3 DNA: TGTGCCAGCAGCTTGGGCAGGGGGCATTATGGCTACACCTTC. The entire variable domain, with the rest obtained from reference TRBV5-6 and TRBJ1-2, is as follows: DAGVTQSPTHLIKTRGQQVTLRCSPKSGHDTVSWYQQALGQGPQFIFQYYEEEERQRGNFPDRFSGHQFPNYSSELNVNALLLGDSALYLCASSLGRGHYGYTFGSGTRLTVV.

This sequence joins TRBV7-2 and TRBJ2-7; 10 bases agree with TRBD2. This CDR3 has 16 residues. V lost 6 bases and J lost 5; bases outside the gene matches: 13. Per the germline V gene, CDR1 is SGHTA and CDR2 is FQGNSA. The DNA of the CDR3 is TGTGCCAGCAGTCAGTCGCGAGCGGGAGGGCCAGACGAGCAGTACTTC. This encodes CASSQSRAGGPDEQYF.

The chain joins TRBV28 to TRBJ2-2, with a weak D call TRBD2 (6 bases). The CDR3 has 16 residues. CDR1 and CDR2 from the germline V gene are MDHEN and SYDVKM. V lost 5 bases and J 5 bases, leaving 18 bases between the germline ends. The CDR3 protein is CASSPPPSVSTGELFF. CDR3 DNA sequence: TGTGCCAGCAGTCCCCCGCCTAGCGTCTCGACCGGGGAGCTGTTTTTT.

This chain uses TRBV4-1 with TRBJ1-5; TRBD1 is a possible D gene (5 bases). The CDR3 consists of 15 residues. Germline V gene sequence: CDR1 MGHRA, CDR2 YSYEKL. Trimming removed 6 bases at V and 0 bases at J, with 12 bases between. CDR3 in amino acids: CASRPGSASNQPQHF. The DNA for the CDR3 is TGCGCCAGCAGACCAGGGTCAGCTAGCAATCAGCCCCAGCATTTT.

This clone appeared a single time. V usage is TRBV9 and J usage is TRBJ2-2, with TRBD2 identical over 7 bases. V was pared by 0 bases and J by 7 bases, with 6 bases of the junction left unmatched. The CDR3 spans 15 residues. Per germline, CDR1 SGDLS and CDR2 YYNGEE. The CDR3 nucleotides read TGTGCCAGCAGCGTAGATATTGCGGGAGTCGGGGAGCTGTTTTTT. Its protein is CASSVDIAGVGELFF.

This chain links TRBV4-1 with TRBJ2-7; the D is unclear. V was trimmed by 3 bases and J by 1 base, leaving 13 bases between them. The CDR3 has 15 amino acids. Germline V gives CDR1 MGHRA, CDR2 YSYEKL. CDR3 DNA sequence: TGCGCCAGCAGCCAGACACATGGGTCTTCCTACGAGCAGTACTTC. Translation: CASSQTHGSSYEQYF.

The CDR3 loop reads CASSPGTGGYEQYF. DNA of the CDR3: TGTGCCAGCAGCCCCGGGACAGGGGGCTACGAGCAGTACTTC. This chain connects TRBV4-2 to TRBJ2-7; TRBD1 agrees at 11 bases. Germline V gene data show CDR1 as LGHNA and CDR2 as YNFKEQ. After removal of 4 bases from V and 3 bases from J, the junction contained 2 bases not matched to a gene. This CDR3 has 14 residues.

The rearrangement links TRBV27 to TRBJ2-1; 11 bases are shared with TRBD2. The V gene end was trimmed by 8 bases and the J gene end by 6 bases; junction bases not matched to a gene: 9. CDR3 length: 15 residues. Germline CDR1 MNHEY, CDR2 SMNVEV (reference sequence). CDR3 region: CASHLAGGPFNEQFF. The CDR3 DNA is TGTGCCAGCCACCTAGCGGGAGGACCCTTCAATGAGCAGTTCTTC.

The chain joins TRBV30 to TRBJ2-7; tentative D call: TRBD2 (6 bases). V gave up 5 bases and J gave up 0 bases, with 11 bases separating them. The CDR3 loop spans 13 amino acids. Germline values: CDR1 GTSNPN, CDR2 SVGIG (reference sequence). The CDR3 nucleotides read TGTGCCTGGGGGTTCGGGAGCTCCTACGAGCAGTACTTC. Amino acids: CAWGFGSSYEQYF.

The J gene is TRBJ2-7, the V gene TRBV7-9; D call uncertain. CDR3 length: 14 amino acids. V lost 1 base to trimming and J lost 2 bases, with 9 bases between them. Germline V gives CDR1 SEHNR, CDR2 FQNEAQ (reference sequence). The CDR3 bases are TGTGCCAGCAGCTTAGTAGGCAGGCCCTACGAGCAGTACTTC. Translating gives CASSLVGRPYEQYF.

J is TRBJ2-3 and V is TRBV6-5; 9 positions agree with TRBD2. The CDR3 is 15 amino acids. Germline CDR1 MNHEY, CDR2 SVGAGI. V dropped 2 bases and J dropped 3; count of bases not matched to a gene: 3. The CDR3 reads CASSYAGGRTDTQYF. As DNA, the CDR3 is TGTGCCAGCAGTTACGCGGGGGGGCGTACAGATACGCAGTATTTT.

This chain links TRBV2 with TRBJ1-5; 8 bases align to TRBD1. There are 14 residues in the CDR3. CDR1 is SNHLY and CDR2 is FYNNEI in the germline V gene. V lost 3 bases and J lost 2; bases outside the gene matches: 0. The CDR3 DNA reads as TGTGCCAGCAGTGAGGGACAGGGCAATCAGCCCCAGCATTTT. This codes for CASSEGQGNQPQHF.

This CDR3 is CASSLTGSSNEQFF. The CDR3 nucleotides are TGTGCCAGCAGCTTAACCGGGAGCAGCAATGAGCAGTTCTTC. V and J are TRBV7-3 and TRBJ2-1, with a tentative D call TRBD2 (6 bases). V was shortened by 0 bases and J by 6 bases, with 9 bases between the two germline ends. The CDR3 sequence is 14 residues long. In germline, CDR1 is SGHTA, CDR2 FQGTGA.

The chain joins TRBV2 to TRBJ2-7; 8 nucleotides line up with TRBD1. V dropped 4 bases and J dropped 3; count of bases not matched to a gene: 11. Germline V CDR1 and CDR2: SNHLY, FYNNEI. CDR3 size: 16 residues. The DNA of the CDR3 is TGTGCCAGCAGTGTTGAGGGGGACAGGCCCCTCTACGAGCAGTACTTC. This translates into CASSVEGDRPLYEQYF. Drawing the rest from reference TRBV2 and TRBJ2-7, the complete variable domain is EPEVTQTPSHQVTQMGQEVILRCVPISNHLYFYWYRQILGQKVEFLVSFYNNEISEKSEIFDDQFSVERPDGSNFTLKIRSTKLEDSAMYFCASSVEGDRPLYEQYFGPGTRLTVT.